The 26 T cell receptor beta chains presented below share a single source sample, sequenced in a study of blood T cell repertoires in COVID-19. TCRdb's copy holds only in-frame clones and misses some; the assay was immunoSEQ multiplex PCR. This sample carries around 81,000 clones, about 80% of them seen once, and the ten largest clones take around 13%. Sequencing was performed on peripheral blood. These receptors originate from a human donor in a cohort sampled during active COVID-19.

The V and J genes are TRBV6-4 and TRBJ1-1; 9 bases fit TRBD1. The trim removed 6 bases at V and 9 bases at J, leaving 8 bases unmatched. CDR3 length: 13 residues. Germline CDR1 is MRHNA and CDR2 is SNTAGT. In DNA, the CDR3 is TGTGCCAGCAGCGCTGACAGGGGGGCCAAAGCTTTCTTT. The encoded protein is CASSADRGAKAFF.

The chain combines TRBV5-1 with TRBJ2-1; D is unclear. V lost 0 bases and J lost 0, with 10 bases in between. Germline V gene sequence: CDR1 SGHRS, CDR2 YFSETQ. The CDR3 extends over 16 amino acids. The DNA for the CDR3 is TGCGCCAGCAGCTTGGTAGGCGGTGGCTCCTACAATGAGCAGTTCTTC. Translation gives CASSLVGGGSYNEQFF.

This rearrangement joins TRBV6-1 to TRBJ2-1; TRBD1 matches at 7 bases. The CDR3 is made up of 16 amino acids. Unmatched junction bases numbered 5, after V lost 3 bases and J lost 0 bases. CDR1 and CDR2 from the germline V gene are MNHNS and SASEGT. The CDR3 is CASSDPGQSSYNEQFF. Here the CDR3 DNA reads TGTGCCAGCAGTGACCCGGGACAGAGCTCCTACAATGAGCAGTTCTTC.

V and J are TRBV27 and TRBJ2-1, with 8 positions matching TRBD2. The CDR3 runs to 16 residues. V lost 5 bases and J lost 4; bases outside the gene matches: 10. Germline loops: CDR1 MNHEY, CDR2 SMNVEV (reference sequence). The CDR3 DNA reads TGTGCCAGCAGTACCTTGGGAGCGGGGGCTTACAATGAGCAGTTCTTC. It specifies CASSTLGAGAYNEQFF.

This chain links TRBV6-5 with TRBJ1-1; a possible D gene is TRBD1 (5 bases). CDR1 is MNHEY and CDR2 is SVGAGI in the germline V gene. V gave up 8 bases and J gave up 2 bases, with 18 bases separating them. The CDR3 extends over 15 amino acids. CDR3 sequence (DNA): TGTGCCAGCCAGAAACCGGGACTTCGAAACACTGAAGCTTTCTTT. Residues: CASQKPGLRNTEAFF.

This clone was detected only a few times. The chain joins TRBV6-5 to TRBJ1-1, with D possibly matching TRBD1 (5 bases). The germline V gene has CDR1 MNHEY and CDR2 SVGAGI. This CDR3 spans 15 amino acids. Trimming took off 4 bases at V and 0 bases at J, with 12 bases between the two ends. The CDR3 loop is CASSLYRPLNTEAFF. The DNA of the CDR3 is TGTGCCAGCAGTTTATACAGGCCCTTGAACACTGAAGCTTTCTTT.

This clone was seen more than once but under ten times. CDR3 region: CASSRPTGQGASPLHF. The CDR3 DNA follows: TGTGCCAGCAGCCGGCCGACAGGGCAGGGCGCTTCACCCCTCCACTTT. The J gene is TRBJ1-6, the V gene TRBV3-1 (or the pseudogene TRBV3-2), with 7 nucleotides matching TRBD1. CDR3 length equals 16 residues. J gave up 9 bases and V 4 bases, and 12 bases lay outside the gene matches. CDR1 is LGHDT, CDR2 YNNKEL, per germline (reference sequence).

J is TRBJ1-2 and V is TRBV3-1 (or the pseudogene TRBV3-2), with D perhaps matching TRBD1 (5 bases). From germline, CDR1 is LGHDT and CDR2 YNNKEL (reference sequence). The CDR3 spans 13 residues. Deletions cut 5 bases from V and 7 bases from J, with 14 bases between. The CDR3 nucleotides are TGTGCCAGCAGCGACACTGGACACGGTGGCTACACCTTC. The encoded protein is CASSDTGHGGYTF.

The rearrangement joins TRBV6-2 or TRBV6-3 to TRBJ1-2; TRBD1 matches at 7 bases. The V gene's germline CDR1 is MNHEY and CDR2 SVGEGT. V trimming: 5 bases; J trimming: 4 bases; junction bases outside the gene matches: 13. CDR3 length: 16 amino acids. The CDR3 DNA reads TGTGCCAGCAGTAAGCCGGGACAGCGGTGGGGCTATGGCTACACCTTC. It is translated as CASSKPGQRWGYGYTF.

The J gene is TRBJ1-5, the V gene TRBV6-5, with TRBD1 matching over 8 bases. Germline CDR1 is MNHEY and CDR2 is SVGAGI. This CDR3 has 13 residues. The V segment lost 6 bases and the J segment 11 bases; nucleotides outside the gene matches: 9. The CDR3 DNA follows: TGTGCCAGCAGCGGCGGACAGGGTGGGTCCCAGCATTTT. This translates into CASSGGQGGSQHF.

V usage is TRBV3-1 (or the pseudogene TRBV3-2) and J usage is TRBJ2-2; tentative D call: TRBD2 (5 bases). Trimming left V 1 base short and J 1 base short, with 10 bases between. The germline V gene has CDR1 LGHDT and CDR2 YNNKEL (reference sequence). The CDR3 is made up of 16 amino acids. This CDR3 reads CASSQAIGKNTGELFF. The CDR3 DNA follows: TGTGCCAGCAGCCAAGCTATCGGGAAGAACACCGGGGAGCTGTTTTTT.

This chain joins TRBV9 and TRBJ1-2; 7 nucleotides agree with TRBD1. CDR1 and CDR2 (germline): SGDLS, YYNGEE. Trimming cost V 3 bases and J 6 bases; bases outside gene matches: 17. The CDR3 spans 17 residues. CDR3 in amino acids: CASSATGTARLFNGYTF. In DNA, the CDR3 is TGTGCCAGCAGCGCCACGGGGACAGCACGCCTATTTAATGGCTACACCTTC.

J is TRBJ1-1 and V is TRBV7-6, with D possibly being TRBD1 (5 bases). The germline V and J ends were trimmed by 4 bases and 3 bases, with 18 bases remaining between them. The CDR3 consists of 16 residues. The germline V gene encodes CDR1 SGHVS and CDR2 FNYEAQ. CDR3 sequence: CASSSVVGGGDTEAFF. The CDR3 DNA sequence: TGTGCCAGCAGCTCGGTCGTCGGCGGGGGAGACACTGAAGCTTTCTTT.

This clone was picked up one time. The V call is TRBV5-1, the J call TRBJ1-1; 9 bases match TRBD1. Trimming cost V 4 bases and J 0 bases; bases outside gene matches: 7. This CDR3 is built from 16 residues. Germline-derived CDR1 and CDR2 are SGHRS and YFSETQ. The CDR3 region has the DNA TGCGCCAGCAGCGAGGGACAGGGAATGTTGAACACTGAAGCTTTCTTT. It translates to CASSEGQGMLNTEAFF.

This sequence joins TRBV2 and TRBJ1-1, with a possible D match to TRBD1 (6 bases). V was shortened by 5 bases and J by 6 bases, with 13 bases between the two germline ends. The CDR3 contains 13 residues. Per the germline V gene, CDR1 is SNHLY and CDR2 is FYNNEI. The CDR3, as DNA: TGTGCCAGCAGTAGACAGGTAGTATCTGAAGCTTTCTTT. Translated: CASSRQVVSEAFF.

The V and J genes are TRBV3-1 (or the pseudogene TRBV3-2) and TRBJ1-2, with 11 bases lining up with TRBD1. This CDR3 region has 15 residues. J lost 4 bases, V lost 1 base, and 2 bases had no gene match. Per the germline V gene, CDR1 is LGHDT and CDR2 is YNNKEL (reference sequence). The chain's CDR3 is CASSQGTGGGYGYTF. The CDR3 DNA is TGTGCCAGCAGCCAAGGGACAGGGGGCGGCTATGGCTACACCTTC.

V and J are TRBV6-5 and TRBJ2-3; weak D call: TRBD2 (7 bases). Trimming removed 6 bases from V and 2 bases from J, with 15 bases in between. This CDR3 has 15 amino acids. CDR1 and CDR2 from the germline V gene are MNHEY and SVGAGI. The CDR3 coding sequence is TGTGCCAGCAGAAACGGGGGGCCAATCACAGATACGCAGTATTTT. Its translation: CASRNGGPITDTQYF.

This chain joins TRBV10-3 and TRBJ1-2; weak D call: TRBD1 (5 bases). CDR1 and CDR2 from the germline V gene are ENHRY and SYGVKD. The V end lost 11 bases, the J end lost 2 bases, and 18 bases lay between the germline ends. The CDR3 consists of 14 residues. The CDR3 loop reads CAVNGGTLNYGYTF. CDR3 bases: TGTGCCGTGAATGGGGGGACCCTGAACTATGGCTACACCTTC.

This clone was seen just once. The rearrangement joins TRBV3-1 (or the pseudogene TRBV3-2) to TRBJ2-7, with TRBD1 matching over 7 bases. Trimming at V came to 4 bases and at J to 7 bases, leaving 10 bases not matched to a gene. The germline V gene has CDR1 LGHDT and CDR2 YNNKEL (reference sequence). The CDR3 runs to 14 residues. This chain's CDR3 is CASSPYRGVVEQYF. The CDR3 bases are TGTGCCAGCAGCCCCTACAGGGGAGTTGTAGAGCAGTACTTC.

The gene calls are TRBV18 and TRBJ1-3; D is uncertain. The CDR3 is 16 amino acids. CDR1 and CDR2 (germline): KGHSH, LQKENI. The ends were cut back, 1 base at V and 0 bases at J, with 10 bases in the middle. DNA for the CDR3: TGTGCCAGCTCACCACTAACACAAATCTCTGGAAACACCATATATTTT. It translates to CASSPLTQISGNTIYF.

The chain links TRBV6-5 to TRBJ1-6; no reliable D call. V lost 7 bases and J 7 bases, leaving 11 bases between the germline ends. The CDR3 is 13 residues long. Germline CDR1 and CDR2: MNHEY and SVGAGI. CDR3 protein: CASTTVANSPLHF. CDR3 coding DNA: TGTGCCAGCACAACGGTCGCCAATTCACCCCTCCACTTT.

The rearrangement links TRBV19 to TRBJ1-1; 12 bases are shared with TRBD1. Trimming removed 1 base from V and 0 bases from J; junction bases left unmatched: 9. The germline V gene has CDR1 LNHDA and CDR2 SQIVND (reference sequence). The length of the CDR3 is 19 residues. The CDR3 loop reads CASSIGPGQGARMNTEAFF. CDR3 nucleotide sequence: TGTGCCAGTAGTATAGGGCCGGGACAGGGGGCACGGATGAACACTGAAGCTTTCTTT.

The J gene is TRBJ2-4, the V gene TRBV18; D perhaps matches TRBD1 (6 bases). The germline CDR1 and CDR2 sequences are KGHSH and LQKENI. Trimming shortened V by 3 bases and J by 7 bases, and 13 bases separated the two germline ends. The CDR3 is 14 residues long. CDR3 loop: CASSPLQGMNIQYF. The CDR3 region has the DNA TGTGCCAGCTCACCCCTACAGGGAATGAACATTCAGTACTTC.

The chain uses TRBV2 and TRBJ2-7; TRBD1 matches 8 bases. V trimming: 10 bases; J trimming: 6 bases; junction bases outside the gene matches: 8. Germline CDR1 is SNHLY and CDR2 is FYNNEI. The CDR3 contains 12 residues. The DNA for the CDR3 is TGTGCCAACGGACAGGGTCCGGGCGAGCAGTACTTC. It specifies CANGQGPGEQYF.

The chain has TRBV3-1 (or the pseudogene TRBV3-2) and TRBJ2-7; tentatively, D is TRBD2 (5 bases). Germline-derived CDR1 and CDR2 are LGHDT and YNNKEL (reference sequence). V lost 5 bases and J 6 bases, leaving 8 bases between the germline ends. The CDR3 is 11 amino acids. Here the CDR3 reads CASSFRGEQYF. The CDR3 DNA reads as TGTGCCAGCAGCTTCCGGGGCGAGCAGTACTTC.

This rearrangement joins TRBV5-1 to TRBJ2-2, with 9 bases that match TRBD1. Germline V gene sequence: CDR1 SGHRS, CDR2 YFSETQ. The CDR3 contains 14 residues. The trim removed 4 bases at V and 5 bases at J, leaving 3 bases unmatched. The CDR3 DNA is TGCGCCAGCAGCGTACAGGGGGCAACCGGGGAGCTGTTTTTT. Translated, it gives CASSVQGATGELFF. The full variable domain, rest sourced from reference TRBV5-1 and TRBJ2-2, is KAGVTQTPRYLIKTRGQQVTLSCSPISGHRSVSWYQQTPGQGLQFLFEYFSETQRNKGNFPGRFSGRQFSNSRSEMNVSTLELGDSALYLCASSVQGATGELFFGEGSRLTVL.